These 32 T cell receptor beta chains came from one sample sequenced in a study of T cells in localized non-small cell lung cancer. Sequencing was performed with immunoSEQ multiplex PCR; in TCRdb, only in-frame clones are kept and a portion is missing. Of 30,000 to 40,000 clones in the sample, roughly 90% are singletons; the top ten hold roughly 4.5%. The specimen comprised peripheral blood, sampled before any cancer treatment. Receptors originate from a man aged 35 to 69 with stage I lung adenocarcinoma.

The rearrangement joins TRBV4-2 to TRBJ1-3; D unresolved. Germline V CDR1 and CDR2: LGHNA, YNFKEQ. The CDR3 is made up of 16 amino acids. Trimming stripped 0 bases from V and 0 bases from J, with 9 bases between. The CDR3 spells CASSQDPDLSGNTIYF. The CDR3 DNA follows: TGTGCCAGCAGCCAAGATCCCGATCTCTCTGGAAACACCATATATTTT.

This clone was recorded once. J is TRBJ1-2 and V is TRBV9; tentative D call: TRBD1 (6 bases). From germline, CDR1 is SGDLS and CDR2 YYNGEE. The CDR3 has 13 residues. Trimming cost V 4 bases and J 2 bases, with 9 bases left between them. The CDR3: CASSTDRNYGYTF. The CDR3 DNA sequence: TGTGCCAGCAGCACAGACAGGAACTATGGCTACACCTTC.

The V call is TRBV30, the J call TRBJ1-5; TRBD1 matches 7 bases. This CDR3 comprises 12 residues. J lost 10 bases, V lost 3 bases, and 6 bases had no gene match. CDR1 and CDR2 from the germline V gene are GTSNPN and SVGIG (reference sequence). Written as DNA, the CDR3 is TGTGCCTGGAGGGACGACAGGGAACCCCAGCATTTT. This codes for CAWRDDREPQHF.

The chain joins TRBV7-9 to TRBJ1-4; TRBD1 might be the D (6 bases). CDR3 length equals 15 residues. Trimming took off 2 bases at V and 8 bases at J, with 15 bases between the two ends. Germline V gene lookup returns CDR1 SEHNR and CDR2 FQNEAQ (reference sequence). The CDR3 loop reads CASSLIRDIGEKLFF. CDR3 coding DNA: TGTGCCAGCAGCTTAATACGGGACATTGGCGAAAAACTGTTTTTT.

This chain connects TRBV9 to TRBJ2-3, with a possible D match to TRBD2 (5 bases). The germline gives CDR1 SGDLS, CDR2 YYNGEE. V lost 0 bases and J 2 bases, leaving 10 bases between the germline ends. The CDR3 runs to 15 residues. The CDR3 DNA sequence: TGTGCCAGCAGCGTAGGGACGGGATACACAGATACGCAGTATTTT. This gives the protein CASSVGTGYTDTQYF.

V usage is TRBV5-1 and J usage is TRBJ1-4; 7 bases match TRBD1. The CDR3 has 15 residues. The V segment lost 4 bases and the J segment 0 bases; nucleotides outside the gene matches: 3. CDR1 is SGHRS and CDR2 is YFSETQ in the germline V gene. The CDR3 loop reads CASSMTGSTNEKLFF. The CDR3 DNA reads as TGCGCCAGCAGCATGACAGGGTCAACTAATGAAAAACTGTTTTTT.

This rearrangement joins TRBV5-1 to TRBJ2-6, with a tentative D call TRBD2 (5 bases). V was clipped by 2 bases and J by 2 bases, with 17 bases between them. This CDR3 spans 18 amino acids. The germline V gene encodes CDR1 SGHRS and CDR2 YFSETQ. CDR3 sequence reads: CASSLKGLQSTGANVLTF. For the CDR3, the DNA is TGCGCCAGCAGCTTAAAAGGACTTCAGAGCACTGGGGCCAACGTCCTGACTTTC.

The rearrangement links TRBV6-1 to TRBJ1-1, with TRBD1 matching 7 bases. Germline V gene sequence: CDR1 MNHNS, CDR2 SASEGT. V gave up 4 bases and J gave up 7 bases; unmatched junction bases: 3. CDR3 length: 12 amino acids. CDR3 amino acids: CASSGGTDEAFF. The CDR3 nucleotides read TGTGCCAGCAGTGGGGGGACAGATGAAGCTTTCTTT.

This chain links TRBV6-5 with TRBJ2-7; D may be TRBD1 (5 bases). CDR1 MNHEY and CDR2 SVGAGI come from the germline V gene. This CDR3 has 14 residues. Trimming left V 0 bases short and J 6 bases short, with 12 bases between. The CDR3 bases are TGTGCCAGCAGTTACTCGATGGCCCAGGGCGAGCAGTACTTC. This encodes CASSYSMAQGEQYF.

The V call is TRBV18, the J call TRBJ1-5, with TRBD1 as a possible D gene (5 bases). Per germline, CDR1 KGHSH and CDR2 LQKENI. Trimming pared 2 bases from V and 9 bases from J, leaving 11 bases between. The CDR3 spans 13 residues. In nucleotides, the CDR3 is TGTGCCAGCTCACCAGGGACGGGGGGGCCCCAGCATTTT. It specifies CASSPGTGGPQHF.

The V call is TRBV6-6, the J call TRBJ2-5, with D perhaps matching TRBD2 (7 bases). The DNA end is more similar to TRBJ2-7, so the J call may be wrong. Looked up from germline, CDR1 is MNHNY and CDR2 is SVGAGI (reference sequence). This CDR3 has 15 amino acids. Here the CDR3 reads CASSYKGGAPYEQYF. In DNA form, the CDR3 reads TGTGCCAGCAGTTATAAAGGGGGGGCGCCCTACGAGCAGTACTTC.

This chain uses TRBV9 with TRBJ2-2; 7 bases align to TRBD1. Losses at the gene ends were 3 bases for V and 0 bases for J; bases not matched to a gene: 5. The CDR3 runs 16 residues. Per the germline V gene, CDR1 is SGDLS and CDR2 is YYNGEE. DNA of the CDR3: TGTGCCAGCAGCGAGGGACAGCTAACGAACACCGGGGAGCTGTTTTTT. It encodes CASSEGQLTNTGELFF.

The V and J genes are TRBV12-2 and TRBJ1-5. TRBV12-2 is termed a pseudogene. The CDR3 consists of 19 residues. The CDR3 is CASRLVPRPGPGRLAPQHF. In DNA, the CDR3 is TGTGCAAGTCGCTTAGTCCCAAGACCAGGCCCGGGGAGGTTGGCGCCCCAGCATTTT.

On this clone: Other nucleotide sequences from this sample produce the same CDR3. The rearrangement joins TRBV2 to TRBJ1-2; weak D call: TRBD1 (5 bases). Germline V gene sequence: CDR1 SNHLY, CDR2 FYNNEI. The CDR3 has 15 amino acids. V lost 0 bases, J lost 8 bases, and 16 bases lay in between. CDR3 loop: CASSEALRGGLGYTF. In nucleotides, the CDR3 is TGTGCCAGCAGTGAAGCGCTTCGGGGGGGTCTAGGCTACACCTTC.

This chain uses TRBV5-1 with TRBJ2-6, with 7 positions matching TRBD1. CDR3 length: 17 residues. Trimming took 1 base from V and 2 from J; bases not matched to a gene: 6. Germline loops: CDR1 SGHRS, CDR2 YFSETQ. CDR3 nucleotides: TGCGCCAGCAGCTTGCACCACCAGGGGGCTGGGGCCAACGTCCTGACTTTC. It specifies CASSLHHQGAGANVLTF.

The CDR3 coding sequence is TGCGCCAGCAGCAAGAGAGCGGGGCAAATCGGGGAGACCCAGTACTTC. This encodes CASSKRAGQIGETQYF. The chain employs TRBV5-1 and TRBJ2-5; 7 bases align to TRBD2. V was clipped by 4 bases and J by 5 bases; unmatched bases: 14. The CDR3 loop spans 16 amino acids. CDR1 and CDR2 (germline): SGHRS, YFSETQ. Combining the CDR3 with reference TRBV5-1 and TRBJ2-5 gives the whole variable domain KAGVTQTPRYLIKTRGQQVTLSCSPISGHRSVSWYQQTPGQGLQFLFEYFSETQRNKGNFPGRFSGRQFSNSRSEMNVSTLELGDSALYLCASSKRAGQIGETQYFGPGTRLLVL.

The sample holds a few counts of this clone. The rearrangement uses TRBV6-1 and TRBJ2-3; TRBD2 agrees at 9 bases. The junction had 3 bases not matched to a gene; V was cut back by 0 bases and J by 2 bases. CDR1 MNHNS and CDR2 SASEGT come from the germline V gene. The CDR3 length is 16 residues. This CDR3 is CASSEAGTSLTDTQYF. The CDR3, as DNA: TGTGCCAGCAGTGAAGCGGGGACTAGCCTCACAGATACGCAGTATTTT.

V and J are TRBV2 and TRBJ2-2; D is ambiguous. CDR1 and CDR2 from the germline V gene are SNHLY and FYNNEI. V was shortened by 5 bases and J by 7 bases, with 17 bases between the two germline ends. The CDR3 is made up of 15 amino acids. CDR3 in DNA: TGTGCCAGCAGTTCCCTGGTAACTGGGGTCGGGGAGCTGTTTTTT. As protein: CASSSLVTGVGELFF.

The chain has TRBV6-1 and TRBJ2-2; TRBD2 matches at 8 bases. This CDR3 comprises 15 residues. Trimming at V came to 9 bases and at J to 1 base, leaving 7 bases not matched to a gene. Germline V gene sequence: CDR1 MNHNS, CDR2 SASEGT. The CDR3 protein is CASTNRGGNTGELFF. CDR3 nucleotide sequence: TGTGCCAGTACAAACCGGGGGGGGAACACCGGGGAGCTGTTTTTT.

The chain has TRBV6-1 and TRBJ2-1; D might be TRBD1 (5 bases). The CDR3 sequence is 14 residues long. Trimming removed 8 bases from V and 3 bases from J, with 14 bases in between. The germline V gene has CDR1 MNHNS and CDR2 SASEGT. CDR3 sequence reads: CASLFLDSYNEQFF. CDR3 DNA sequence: TGTGCCAGCCTTTTTTTAGACAGCTACAATGAGCAGTTCTTC.

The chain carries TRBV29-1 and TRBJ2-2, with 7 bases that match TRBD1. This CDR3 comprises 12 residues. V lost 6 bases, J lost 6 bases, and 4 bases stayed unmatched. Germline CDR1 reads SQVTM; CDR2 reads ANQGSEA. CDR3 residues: CSVYRGSGELFF. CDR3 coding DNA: TGCAGCGTCTACAGGGGCTCCGGGGAGCTGTTTTTT.

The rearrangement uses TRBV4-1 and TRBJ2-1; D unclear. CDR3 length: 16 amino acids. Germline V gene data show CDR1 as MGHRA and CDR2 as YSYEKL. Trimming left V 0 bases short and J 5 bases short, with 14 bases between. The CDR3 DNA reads TGCGCCAGCAGCCAAGAAGATAGCTTAGGCAACAATGAGCAGTTCTTC. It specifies CASSQEDSLGNNEQFF.

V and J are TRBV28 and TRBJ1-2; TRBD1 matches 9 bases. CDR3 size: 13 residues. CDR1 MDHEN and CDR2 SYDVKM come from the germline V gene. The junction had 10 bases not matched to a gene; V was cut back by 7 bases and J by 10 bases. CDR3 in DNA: TGTGCCAGCACCCCTACGGACAGGGGCTCCTACACCTTC. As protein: CASTPTDRGSYTF.

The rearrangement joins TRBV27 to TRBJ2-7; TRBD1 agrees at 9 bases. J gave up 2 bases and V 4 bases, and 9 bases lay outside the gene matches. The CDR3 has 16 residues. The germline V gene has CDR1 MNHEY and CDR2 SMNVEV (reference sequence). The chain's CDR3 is CASSSPGTGSPYEQYF. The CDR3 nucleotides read TGTGCCAGCAGTTCCCCCGGGACAGGGTCACCCTACGAGCAGTACTTC.

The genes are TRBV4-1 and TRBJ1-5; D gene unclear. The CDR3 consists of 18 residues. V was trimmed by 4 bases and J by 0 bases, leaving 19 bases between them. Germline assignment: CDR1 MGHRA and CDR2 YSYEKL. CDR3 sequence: CASSPLLTGSISNQPQHF. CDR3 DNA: TGCGCCAGCAGCCCGTTATTGACGGGGAGTATTAGCAATCAGCCCCAGCATTTT.

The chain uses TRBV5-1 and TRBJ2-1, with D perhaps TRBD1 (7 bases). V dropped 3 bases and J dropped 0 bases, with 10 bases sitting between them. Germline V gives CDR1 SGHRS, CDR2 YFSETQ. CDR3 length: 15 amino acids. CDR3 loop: CASSSQGGSYNEQFF. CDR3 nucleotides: TGCGCCAGCAGCTCGCAGGGGGGCTCCTACAATGAGCAGTTCTTC.

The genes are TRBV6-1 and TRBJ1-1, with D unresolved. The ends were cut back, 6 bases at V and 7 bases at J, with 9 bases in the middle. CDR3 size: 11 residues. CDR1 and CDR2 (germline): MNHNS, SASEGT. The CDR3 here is CASRTDGEAFF. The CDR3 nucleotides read TGTGCCAGCAGGACGGACGGTGAAGCTTTCTTT.

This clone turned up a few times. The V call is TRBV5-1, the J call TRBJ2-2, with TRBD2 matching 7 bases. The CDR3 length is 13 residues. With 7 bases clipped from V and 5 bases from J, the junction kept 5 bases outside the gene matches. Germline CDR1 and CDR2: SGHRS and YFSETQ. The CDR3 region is CASVQGGTGELFF. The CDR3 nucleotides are TGCGCCAGCGTGCAGGGAGGGACCGGGGAGCTGTTTTTT. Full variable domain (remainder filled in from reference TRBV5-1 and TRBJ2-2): KAGVTQTPRYLIKTRGQQVTLSCSPISGHRSVSWYQQTPGQGLQFLFEYFSETQRNKGNFPGRFSGRQFSNSRSEMNVSTLELGDSALYLCASVQGGTGELFFGEGSRLTVL.

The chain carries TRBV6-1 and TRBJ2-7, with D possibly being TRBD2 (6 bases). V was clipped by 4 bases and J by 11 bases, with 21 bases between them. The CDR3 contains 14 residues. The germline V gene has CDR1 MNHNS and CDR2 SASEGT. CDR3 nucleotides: TGTGCCAGCAGTGGGACTACGGACCCCCGGCGGAAGTACTTC. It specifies CASSGTTDPRRKYF.

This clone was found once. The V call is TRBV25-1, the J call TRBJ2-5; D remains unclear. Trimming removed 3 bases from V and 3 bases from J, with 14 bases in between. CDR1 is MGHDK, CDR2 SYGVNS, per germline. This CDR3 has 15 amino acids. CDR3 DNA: TGTGCCAGCAGTGAGCAAAGGCAGATAGAAGAGACCCAGTACTTC. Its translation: CASSEQRQIEETQYF.

The DNA of the CDR3 is TGTGCCATCAGTGAGAAGACAGGGGGCAATGAGCAGTTCTTC. Its protein is CAISEKTGGNEQFF. The genes are TRBV10-3 and TRBJ2-1; 9 nucleotides align to TRBD1. Trimming removed 2 bases from V and 6 bases from J; junction bases left unmatched: 2. The germline gives CDR1 ENHRY, CDR2 SYGVKD. The CDR3 has 14 residues.

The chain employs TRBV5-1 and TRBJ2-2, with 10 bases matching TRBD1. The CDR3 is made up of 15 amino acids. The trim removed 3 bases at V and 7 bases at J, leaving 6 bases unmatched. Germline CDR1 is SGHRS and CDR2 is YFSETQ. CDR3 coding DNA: TGCGCCAGCAGCTCGACCGGGACAGGGGTCGGGGAGCTGTTTTTT. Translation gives CASSSTGTGVGELFF.